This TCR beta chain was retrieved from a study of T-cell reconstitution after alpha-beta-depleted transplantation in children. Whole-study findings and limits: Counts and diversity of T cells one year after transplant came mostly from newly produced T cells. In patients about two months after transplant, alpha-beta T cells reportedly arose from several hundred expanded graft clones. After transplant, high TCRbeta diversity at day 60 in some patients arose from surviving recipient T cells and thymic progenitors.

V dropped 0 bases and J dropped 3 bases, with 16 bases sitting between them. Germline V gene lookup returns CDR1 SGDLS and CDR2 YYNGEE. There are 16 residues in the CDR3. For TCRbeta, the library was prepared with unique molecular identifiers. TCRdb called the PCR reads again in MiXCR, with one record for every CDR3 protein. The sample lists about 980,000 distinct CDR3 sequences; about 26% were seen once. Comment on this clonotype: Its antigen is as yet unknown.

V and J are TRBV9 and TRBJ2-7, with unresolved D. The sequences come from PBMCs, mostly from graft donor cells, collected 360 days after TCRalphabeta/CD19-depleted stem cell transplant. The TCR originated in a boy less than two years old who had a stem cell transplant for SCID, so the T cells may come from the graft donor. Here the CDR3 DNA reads TGTGCCAGCAGCGTAGATGAGGTGAACATCTACTACGAGCAGTACTTC. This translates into CASSVDEVNIYYEQYF.